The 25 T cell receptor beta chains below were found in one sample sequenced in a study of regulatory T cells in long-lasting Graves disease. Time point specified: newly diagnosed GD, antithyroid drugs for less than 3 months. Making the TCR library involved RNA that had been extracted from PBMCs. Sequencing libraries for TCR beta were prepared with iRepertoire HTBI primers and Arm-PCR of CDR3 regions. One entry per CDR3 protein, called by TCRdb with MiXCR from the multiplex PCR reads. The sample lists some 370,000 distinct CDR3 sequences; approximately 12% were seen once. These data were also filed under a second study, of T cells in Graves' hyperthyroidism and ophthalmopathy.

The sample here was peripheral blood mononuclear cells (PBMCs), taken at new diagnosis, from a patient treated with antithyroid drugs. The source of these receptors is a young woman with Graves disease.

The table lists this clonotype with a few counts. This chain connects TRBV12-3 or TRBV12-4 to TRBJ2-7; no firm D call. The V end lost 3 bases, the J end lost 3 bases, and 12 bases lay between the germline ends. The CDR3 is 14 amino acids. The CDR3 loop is CASSFTRADYEQYF. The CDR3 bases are TGTGCCAGCAGTTTCACCCGAGCTGACTACGAGCAGTACTTC.

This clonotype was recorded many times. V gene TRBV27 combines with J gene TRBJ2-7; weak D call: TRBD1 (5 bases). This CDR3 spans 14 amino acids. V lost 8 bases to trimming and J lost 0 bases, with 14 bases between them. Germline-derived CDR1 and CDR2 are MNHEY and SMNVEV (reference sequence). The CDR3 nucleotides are TGTGCCAGCCGACGACAGATAAGCTCCTACGAGCAGTACGTC. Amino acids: CASRRQISSYEQYV.

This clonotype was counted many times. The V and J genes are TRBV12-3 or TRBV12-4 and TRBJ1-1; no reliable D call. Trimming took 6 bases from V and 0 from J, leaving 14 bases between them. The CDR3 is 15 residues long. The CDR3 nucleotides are TGTGCCAGCAGGACAAAGGGAGGGATGAACACTGAAGCTTTCTTT. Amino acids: CASRTKGGMNTEAFF.

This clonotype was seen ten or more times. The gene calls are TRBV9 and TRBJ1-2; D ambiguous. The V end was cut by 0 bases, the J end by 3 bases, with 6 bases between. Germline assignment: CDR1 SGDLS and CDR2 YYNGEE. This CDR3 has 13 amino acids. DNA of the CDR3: TGTGCCAGCAGCGTAGGGCCTTACTATGGCTACACCTTC. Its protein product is CASSVGPYYGYTF.

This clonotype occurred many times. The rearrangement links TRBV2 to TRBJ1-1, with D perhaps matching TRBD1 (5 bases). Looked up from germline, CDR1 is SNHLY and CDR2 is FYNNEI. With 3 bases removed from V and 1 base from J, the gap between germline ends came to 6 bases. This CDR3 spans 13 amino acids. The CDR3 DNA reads TGTGCCAGCAGTGACCAGGGGAACACTGAAGCTTTCTTT. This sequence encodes CASSDQGNTEAFF.

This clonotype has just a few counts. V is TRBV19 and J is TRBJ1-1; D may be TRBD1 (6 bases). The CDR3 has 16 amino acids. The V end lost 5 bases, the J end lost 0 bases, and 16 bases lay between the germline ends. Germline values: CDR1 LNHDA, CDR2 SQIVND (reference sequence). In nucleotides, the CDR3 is TGTGCCAGTAGTGGGCAGGGGCTACCCCTGAACACTGAAGCTTTCTTT. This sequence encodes CASSGQGLPLNTEAFF.

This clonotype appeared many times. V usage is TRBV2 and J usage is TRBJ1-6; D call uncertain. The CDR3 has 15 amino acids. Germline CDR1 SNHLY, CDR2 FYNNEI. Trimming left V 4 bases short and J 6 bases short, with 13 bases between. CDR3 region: CASSGDAPSNSPLHF. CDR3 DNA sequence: TGTGCCAGCAGTGGAGACGCACCCTCTAATTCACCCCTCCACTTT.

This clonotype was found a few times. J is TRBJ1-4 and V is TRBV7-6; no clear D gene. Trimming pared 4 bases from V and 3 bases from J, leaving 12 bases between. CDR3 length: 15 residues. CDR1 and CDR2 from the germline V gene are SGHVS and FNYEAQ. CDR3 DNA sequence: TGTGCCAGCAGCTCCCCCCCGGGCCCTAATGAAAAACTGTTTTTT. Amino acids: CASSSPPGPNEKLFF.

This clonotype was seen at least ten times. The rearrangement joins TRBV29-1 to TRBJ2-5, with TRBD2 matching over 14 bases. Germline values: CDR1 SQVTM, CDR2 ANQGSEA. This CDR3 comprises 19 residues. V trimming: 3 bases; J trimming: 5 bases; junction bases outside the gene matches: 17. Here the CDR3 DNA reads TGCAGCGTTGATCTAAAGGGACTAGCGGGAGTATTGACTTCGGAGACCCAGTACTTC. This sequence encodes CSVDLKGLAGVLTSETQYF.

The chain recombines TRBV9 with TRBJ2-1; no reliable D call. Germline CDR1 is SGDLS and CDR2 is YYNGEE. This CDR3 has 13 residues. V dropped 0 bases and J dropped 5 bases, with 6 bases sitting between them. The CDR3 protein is CASSVVPHNEQFF. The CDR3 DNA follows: TGTGCCAGCAGCGTAGTCCCCCACAATGAGCAGTTCTTC. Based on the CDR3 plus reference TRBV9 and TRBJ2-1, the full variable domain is DSGVTQTPKHLITATGQRVTLRCSPRSGDLSVYWYQQSLDQGLQFLIQYYNGEERAKGNILERFSAQQFPDLHSELNLSSLELGDSALYFCASSVVPHNEQFFGPGTRLTVL.

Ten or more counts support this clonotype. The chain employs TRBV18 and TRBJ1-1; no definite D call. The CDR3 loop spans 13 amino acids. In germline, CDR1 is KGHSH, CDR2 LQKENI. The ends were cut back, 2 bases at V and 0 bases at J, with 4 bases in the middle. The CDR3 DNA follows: TGTGCCAGCTCACCAGCACTGAACACTGAAGCTTTCTTT. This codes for CASSPALNTEAFF.

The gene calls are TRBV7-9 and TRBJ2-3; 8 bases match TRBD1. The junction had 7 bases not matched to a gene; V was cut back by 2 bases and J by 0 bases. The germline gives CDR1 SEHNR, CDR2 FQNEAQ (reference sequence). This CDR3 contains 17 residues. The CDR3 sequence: CASSLLDRASSTDTQYF. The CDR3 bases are TGTGCCAGCAGCTTACTGGACAGGGCCTCTAGCACAGATACGCAGTATTTT.

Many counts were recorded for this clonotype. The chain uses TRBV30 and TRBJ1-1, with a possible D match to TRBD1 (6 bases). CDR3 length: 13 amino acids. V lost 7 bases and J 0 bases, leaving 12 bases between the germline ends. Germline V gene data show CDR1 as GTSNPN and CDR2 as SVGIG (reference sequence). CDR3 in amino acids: CASKGGLNTEAFF. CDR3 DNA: TGTGCCTCCAAGGGGGGGTTGAACACTGAAGCTTTCTTT.

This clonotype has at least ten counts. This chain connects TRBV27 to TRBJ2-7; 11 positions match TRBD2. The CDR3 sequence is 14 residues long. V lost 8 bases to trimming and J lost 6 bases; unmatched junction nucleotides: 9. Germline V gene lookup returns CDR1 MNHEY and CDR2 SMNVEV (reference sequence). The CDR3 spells CASHDIAGGGEQYF. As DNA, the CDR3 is TGTGCCAGCCATGATATAGCGGGAGGGGGCGAGCAGTACTTC.

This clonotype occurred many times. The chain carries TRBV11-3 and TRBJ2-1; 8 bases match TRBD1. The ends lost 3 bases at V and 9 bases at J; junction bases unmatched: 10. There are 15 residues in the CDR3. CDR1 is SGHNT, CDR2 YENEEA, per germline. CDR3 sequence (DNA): TGTGCCAGCAGCTTTAAGGACAGGGCGGATGGTGAGCAGTTCTTC. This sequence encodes CASSFKDRADGEQFF.

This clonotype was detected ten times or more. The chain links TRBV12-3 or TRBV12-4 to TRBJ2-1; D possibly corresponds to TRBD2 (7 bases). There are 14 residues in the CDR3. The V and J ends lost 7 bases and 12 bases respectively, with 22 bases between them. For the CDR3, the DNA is TGTGCCAGCACCTATGAGGGGGGAGGGCCGGGGCAGTTCTTC. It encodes CASTYEGGGPGQFF.

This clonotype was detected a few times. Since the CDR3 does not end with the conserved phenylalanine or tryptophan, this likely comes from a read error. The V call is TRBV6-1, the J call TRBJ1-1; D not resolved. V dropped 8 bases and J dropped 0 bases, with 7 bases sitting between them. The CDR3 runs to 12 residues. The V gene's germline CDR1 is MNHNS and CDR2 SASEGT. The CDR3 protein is CASRGVNTEAFL. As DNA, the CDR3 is TGTGCCAGCCGCGGAGTGAACACTGAAGCTTTCCTT.

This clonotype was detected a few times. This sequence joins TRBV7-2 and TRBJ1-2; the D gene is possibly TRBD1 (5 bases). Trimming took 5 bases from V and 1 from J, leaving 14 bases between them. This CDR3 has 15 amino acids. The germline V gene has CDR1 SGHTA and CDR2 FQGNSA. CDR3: CASSLIMGLNYGYTF. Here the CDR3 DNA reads TGTGCCAGCAGCCTGATTATGGGACTTAACTATGGCTACACCTTC.

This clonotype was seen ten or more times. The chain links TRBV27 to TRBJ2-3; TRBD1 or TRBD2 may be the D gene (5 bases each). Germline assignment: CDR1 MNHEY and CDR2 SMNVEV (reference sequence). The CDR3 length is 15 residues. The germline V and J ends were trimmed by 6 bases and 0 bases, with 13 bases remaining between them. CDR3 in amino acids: CASSPGRISTDTQYF. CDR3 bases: TGTGCCAGCAGCCCGGGACGGATTAGCACAGATACGCAGTATTTT.

The DNA of the CDR3 is TGCGCCAGCAGCCAAGACGTTATCCCCCTCCTGGACGAGCAGTACTTC. This translates into CASSQDVIPLLDEQYF. The V call is TRBV4-3, the J call TRBJ2-7, with D unclear. The CDR3 has 16 amino acids. Between the trimmed V and J ends, which lost 0 bases and 5 bases, there was a span of 17 bases. Germline V gives CDR1 LGHNA, CDR2 YSLEER.

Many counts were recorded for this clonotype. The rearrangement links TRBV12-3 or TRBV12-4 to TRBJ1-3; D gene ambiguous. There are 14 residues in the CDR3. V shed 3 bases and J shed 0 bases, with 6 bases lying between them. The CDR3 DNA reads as TGTGCCAGCAGTTTGGCCAGCTCTGGAAACACCATATATTTT. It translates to CASSLASSGNTIYF.

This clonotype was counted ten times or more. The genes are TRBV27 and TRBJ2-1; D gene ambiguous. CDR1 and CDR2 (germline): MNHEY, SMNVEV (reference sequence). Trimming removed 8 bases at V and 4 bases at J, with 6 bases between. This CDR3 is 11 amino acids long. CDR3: CASHRYNEQFF. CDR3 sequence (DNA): TGTGCCAGCCATAGATACAATGAGCAGTTCTTC.

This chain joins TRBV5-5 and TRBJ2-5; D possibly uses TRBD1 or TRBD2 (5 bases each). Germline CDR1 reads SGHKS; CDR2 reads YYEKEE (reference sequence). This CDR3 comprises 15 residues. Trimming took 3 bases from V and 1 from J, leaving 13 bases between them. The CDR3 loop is CASSWYTGTQETQYF. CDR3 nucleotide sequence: TGTGCCAGCAGCTGGTACACCGGGACCCAAGAGACCCAGTACTTC.

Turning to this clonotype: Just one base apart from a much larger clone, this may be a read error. The DNA of the CDR3 is TGTGCCAGCAGCTTGCTCGGGGCTTACAATGAGCCGTTCTTC. Translating it yields CASSLLGAYNEPFF. This chain connects TRBV11-2 to TRBJ2-1; the D gene could be TRBD1 or TRBD2 (5 bases each). There are 14 residues in the CDR3. Looked up from germline, CDR1 is SGHAT and CDR2 is FQNNGV.

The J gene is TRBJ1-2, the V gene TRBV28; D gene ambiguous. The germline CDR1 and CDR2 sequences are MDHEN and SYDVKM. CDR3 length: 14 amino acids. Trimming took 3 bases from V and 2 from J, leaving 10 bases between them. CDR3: CASSFAAANYGYTF. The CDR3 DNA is TGTGCCAGCAGTTTTGCAGCAGCAAACTATGGCTACACCTTC.